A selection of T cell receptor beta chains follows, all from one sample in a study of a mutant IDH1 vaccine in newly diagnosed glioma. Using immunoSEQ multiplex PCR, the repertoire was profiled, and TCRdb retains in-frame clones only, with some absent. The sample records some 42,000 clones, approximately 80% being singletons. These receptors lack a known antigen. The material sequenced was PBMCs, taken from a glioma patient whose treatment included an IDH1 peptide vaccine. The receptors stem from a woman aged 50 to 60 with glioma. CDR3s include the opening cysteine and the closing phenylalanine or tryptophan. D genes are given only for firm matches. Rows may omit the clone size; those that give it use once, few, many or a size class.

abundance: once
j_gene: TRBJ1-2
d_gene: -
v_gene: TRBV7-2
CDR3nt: TGTGCCAGCAGCTTAGATTCAGGGGATAGCTATGGCTACACCTTC
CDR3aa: CASSLDSGDSYGYTF

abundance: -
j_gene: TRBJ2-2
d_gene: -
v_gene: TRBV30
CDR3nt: TGTGCCTGGAGTCGATACGAGGGAGGTAACACCGGGGAGCTGTTTTTT
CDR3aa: CAWSRYEGGNTGELFF

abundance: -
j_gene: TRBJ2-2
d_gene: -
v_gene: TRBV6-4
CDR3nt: TGTGCCAGCAGTGACTCGATACTTAACACCGGGGAGCTGTTTTTT
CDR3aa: CASSDSILNTGELFF

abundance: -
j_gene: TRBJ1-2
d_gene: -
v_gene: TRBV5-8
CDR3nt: TGTGCCAGCAGCTTGGATCGTGGCTACACCTTC
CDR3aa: CASSLDRGYTF

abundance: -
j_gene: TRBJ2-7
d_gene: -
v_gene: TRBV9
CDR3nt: TGTGCCAGCAGCGTAGCGGACGGCCCCTACGAGCAGTACTTC
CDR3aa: CASSVADGPYEQYF

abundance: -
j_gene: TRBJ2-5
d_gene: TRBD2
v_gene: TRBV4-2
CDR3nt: TGTGCCAGCAGCCAAGAAGTCGGCGGGGGGGCCGAGACCCAGTACTTC
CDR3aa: CASSQEVGGGAETQYF

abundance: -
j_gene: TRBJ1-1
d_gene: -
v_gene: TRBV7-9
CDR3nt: TGTGCCAGCAGCTTATATATAGGGAACACTGAAGCTTTCTTT
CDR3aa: CASSLYIGNTEAFF

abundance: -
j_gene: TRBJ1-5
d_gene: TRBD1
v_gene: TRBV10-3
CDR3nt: TGTGCCGTAGGGACAGATAGCAATCAGCCCCAGCATTTT
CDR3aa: CAVGTDSNQPQHF

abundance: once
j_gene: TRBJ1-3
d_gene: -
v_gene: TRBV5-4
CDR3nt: TGTGCCAGCAGCTGGGATCTCGTGGGGGCTCCTGGAAACACCATATATTTT
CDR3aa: CASSWDLVGAPGNTIYF

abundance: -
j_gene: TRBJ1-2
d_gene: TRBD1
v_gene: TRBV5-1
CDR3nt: TGCGCCAGCAGCCTTTCCGGGACAGAAGTTTATGGCTACACCTTC
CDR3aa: CASSLSGTEVYGYTF

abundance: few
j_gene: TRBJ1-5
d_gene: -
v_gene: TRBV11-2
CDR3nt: TGTGCCAGCAGCTTAGACCCGTTCGGACAGCCCCAGCATTTT
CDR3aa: CASSLDPFGQPQHF

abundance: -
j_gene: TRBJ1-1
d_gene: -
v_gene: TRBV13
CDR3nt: TGTGCCAGCACCTCCGAGGGCGCGGGGGAGAACACTGAAGCTTTCTTT
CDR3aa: CASTSEGAGENTEAFF

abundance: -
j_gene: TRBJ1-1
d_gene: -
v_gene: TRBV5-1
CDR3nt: TGCGCCAGCAGCTGGGGCCCTAATTCGGTAAAGGAGCCGAGGGCCCAGTTCGCTGAAGCTTTCTTT
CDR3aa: CASSWGPNSVKEPRAQFAEAFF

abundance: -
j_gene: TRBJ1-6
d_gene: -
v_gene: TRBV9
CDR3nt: TGTGCCAGCAGCGTATCAGGGGCGGATAATTCACCCCTCCACTTT
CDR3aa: CASSVSGADNSPLHF

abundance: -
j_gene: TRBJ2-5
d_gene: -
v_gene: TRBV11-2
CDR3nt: TGTGCCAGCAGCTTAAGGTCGCGGCTCCCCGAAGAGACCCAGTACTTC
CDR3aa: CASSLRSRLPEETQYF

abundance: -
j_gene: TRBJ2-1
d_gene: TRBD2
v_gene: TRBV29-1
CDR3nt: TGCAGCGTTGGGGGGGGTAAAAGCTACAATGAGCAGTTCTTC
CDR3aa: CSVGGGKSYNEQFF

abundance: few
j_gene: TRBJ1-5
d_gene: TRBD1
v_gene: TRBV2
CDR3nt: TGTGCCAGCAGTACAGGGGGAGGACAGCCCCAGCATTTT
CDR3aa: CASSTGGGQPQHF

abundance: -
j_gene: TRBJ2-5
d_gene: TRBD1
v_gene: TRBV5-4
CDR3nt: TGTGCCAGCAGCATGGGGACAGCGCAAGAGACCCAGTACTTC
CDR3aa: CASSMGTAQETQYF

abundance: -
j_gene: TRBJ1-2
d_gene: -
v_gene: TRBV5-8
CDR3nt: TGTGCCAGCAGCTTAGACGGCTATGATGGCTACACCTTC
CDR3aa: CASSLDGYDGYTF

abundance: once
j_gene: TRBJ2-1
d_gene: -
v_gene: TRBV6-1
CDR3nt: TGTGCCAGCAGCCCCTCCTACAACGATGAGCAGTTCTTC
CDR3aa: CASSPSYNDEQFF

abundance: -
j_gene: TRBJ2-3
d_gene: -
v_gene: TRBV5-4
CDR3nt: TGTGCCAGCAGCATGAAGGGAGGCACAGATACGCAGTATTTT
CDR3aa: CASSMKGGTDTQYF